This TCR beta chain was recorded in a study of blood T cell repertoires in COVID-19. Overall study: Samples of COVID-19 (acute and convalescent) were obtained from the United States, Italy and Spain. T cells, B-cell-depleted T cells, or PBMCs supplied cDNA or gDNA.

The data were produced by immunoSEQ multiplex PCR, yet TCRdb's version contains in-frame clones alone and is incomplete. The sample has 100,000 or so clones; roughly 85% are singletons. The sequenced material came from peripheral blood. This TCR was sampled from a man aged 50 to 59 with active COVID-19.

Here the CDR3 DNA reads TGTGCCAGCAGTGCCAGGGTTGGGGCCAACGTCCTGACTTTC. Its translation: CASSARVGANVLTF. V is TRBV2 and J is TRBJ2-6, with a tentative D call TRBD1 (5 bases). Germline values: CDR1 SNHLY, CDR2 FYNNEI. V shed 4 bases and J shed 3 bases, with 7 bases lying between them. This CDR3 is 14 amino acids long.